This T cell receptor beta chain was sequenced for a study of CD8 T cells in ankylosing spondylitis. Making use of molecular barcodes, quantitative 5'-RACE generated TCR beta libraries. One entry per CDR3 protein, called by TCRdb with MiXCR from the 5' RACE reads. The sample lists 500,000 to 650,000 distinct CDR3 sequences, about 5.2% occurring once. Study conclusions and caveats: Researchers reportedly found disease-linked clones significantly enriched in matched ankylosing spondylitis synovial fluid. Seemingly distinctive of ankylosing spondylitis blood was a TCR beta motif formed by eight highly homologous variants. Prior work had noted some motif variants in reactive arthritis blood and synovial fluid.

This clonotype was detected many times. What it binds is unknown. The CDR3 runs to 15 residues. Germline CDR1 SGHTA, CDR2 FQGNSA. Trimming took 5 bases from V and 6 from J, leaving 16 bases between them. Input material: blood, either unsorted or a sorted T cell fraction (not recorded which). The source is a male donor with ankylosing spondylitis. The J gene is TRBJ2-2, the V gene TRBV7-2, with D possibly being TRBD1 (6 bases). The CDR3 loop reads CASSNRQAAAGELFF. The CDR3 bases are TGTGCCAGCAGCAACCGACAGGCTGCGGCCGGGGAGCTGTTTTTT.